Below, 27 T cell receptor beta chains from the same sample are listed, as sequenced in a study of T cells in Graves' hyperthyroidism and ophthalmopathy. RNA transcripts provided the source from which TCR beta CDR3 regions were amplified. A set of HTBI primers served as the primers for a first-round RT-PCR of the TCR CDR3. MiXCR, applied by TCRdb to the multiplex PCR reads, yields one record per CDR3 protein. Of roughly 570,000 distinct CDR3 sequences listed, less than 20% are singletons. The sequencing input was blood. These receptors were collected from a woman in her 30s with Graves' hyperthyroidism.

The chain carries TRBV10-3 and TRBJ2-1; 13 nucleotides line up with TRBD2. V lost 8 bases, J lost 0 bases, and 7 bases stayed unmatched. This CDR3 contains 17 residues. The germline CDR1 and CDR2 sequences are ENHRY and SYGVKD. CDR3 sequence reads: CAISGTSGASSYNEQFF. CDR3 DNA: TGTGCCATCTCCGGGACTAGCGGGGCTAGCTCCTACAATGAGCAGTTCTTC.

The CDR3 loop is CASSVREGGELFF. As DNA, the CDR3 is TGTGCCAGCAGCGTCCGAGAGGGCGGGGAGCTGTTTTTT. The rearrangement links TRBV9 to TRBJ2-2; D perhaps matches TRBD2 (5 bases). V was pared by 2 bases and J by 7 bases, with 9 bases between. This CDR3 is built from 13 residues. CDR1 and CDR2 from the germline V gene are SGDLS and YYNGEE.

The CDR3 DNA is TGTGCCTCGCGATCGATCCTCACCGGGGAGCTGTTTTTT. As protein: CASRSILTGELFF. This chain uses TRBV10-3 with TRBJ2-2; D is ambiguous. Trimming cost V 11 bases and J 4 bases, with 14 bases left between them. This CDR3 has 13 amino acids. The germline V gene encodes CDR1 ENHRY and CDR2 SYGVKD.

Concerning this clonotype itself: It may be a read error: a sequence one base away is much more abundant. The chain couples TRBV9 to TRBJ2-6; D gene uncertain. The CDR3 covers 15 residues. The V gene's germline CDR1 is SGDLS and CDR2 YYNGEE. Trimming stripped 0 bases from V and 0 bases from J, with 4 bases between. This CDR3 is CASSVVGSGANVLTF. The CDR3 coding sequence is TGTGCCAGCAGCGTAGTGGGCTCTGGGGCCAACGTCCTGACTTTC.

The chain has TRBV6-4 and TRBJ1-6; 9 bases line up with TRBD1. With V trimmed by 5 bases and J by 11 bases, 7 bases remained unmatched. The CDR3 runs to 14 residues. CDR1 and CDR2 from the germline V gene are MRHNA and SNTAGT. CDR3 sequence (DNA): TGTGCCAGCAGTCTGGACAGGGGTATGACACCCCTCCACTTT. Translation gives CASSLDRGMTPLHF.

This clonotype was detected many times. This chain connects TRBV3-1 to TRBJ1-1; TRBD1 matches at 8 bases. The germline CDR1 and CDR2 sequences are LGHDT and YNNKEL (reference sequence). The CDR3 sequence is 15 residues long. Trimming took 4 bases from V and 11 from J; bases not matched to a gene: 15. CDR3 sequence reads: CASSPGQGRLDNAFF. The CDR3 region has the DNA TGTGCCAGCAGCCCAGGACAGGGACGCCTTGATAATGCTTTCTTT.

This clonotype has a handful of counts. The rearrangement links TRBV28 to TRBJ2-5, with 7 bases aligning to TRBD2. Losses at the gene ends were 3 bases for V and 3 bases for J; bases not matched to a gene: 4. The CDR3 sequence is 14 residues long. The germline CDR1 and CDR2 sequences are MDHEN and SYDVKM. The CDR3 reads CASSFTSEEETQYF. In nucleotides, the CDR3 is TGTGCCAGCAGTTTTACTAGCGAGGAAGAGACCCAGTACTTC.

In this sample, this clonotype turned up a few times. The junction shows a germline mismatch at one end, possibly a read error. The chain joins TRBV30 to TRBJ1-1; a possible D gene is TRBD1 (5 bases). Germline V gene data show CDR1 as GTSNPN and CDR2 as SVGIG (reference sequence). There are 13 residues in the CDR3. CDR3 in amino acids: CARSVGGNTEAFF. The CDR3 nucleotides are TGTGCCCGGAGTGTGGGGGGGAACACTGAAGCTTTCTTT.

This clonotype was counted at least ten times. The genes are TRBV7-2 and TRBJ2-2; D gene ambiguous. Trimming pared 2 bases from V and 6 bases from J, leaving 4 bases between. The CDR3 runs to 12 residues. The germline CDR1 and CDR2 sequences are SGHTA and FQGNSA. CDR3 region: CASSLLAGELFF. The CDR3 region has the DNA TGTGCCAGCAGCTTACTCGCCGGGGAGCTGTTTTTT.

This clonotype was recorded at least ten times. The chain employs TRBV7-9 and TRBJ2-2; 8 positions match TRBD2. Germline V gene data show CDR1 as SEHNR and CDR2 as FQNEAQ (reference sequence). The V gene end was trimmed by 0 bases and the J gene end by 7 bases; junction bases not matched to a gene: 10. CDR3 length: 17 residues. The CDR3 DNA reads TGTGCCAGCAGCTTAGCGCCAGCGGGAGATGGCAGCGGGGAGCTGTTTTTT. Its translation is CASSLAPAGDGSGELFF.

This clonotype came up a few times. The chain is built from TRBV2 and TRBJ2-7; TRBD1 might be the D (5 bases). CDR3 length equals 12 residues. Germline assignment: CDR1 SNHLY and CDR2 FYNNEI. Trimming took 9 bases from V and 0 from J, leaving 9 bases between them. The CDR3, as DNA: TGTGCCAGGGGGCCGTTCTCCTACGAGCAGTACTTC. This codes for CARGPFSYEQYF. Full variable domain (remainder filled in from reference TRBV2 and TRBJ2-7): EPEVTQTPSHQVTQMGQEVILRCVPISNHLYFYWYRQILGQKVEFLVSFYNNEISEKSEIFDDQFSVERPDGSNFTLKIRSTKLEDSAMYFCARGPFSYEQYFGPGTRLTVT.

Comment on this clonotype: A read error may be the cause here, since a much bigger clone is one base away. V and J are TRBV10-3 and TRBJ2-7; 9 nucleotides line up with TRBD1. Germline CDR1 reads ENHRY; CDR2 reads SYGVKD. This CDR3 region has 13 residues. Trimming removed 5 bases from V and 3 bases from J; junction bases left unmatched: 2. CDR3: CAISTGQGYEQYF. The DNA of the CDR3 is TGTGCCATCAGTACGGGACAGGGCTACGAGCAGTACTTC.

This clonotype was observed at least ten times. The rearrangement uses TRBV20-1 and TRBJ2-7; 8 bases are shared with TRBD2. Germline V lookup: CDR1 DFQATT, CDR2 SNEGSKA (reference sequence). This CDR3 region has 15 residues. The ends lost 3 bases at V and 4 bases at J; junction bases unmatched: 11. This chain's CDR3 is CSASALAERGYEQYF. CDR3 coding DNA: TGCAGTGCTAGCGCACTAGCGGAGAGGGGGTACGAGCAGTACTTC.

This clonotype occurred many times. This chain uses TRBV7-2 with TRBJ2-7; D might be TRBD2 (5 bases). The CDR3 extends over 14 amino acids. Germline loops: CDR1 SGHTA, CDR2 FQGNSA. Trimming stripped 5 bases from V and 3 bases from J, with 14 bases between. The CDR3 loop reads CASSLWTGDYEQYF. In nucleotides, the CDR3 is TGTGCCAGCAGCCTCTGGACTGGTGACTACGAGCAGTACTTC.

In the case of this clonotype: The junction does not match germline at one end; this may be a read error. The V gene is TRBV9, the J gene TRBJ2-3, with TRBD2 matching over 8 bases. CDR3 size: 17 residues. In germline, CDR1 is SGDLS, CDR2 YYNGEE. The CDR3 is CASSVSNSGSRTNTQYF. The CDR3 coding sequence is TGTGCCAGCAGCGTATCAAACAGCGGGAGTCGCACAAATACGCAGTATTTT.

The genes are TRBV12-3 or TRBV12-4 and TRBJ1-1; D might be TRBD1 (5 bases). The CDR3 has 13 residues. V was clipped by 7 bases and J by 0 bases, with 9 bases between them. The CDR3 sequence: CASNLQVNTEAFF. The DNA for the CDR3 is TGTGCCAGCAACCTACAGGTGAACACTGAAGCTTTCTTT.

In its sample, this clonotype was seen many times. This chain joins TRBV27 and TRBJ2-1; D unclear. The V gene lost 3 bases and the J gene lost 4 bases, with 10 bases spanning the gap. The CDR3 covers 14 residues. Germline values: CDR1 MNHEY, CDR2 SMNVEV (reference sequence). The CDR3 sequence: CASSFTGRYNEQFF. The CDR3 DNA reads TGTGCCAGCAGTTTCACTGGAAGATACAATGAGCAGTTCTTC.

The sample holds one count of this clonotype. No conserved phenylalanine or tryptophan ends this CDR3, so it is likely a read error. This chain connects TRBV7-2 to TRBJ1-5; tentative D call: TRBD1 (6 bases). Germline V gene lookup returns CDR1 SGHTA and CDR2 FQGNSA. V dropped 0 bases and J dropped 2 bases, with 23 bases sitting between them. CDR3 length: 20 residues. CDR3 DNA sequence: TGTGCCAGCAGCTTAGCGGCAAGGGGGGGACCAAGCTCCGGCAATCAGCCCCAGCATCTT. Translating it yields CASSLAARGGPSSGNQPQHL.

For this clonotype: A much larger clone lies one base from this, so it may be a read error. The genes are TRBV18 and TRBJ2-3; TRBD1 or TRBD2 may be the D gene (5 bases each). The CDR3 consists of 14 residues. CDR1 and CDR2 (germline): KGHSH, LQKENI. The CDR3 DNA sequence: TGTGCCATCTCACCTCCGGGACCAAGAAATACGCAGTATTTT. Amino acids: CAISPPGPRNTQYF.

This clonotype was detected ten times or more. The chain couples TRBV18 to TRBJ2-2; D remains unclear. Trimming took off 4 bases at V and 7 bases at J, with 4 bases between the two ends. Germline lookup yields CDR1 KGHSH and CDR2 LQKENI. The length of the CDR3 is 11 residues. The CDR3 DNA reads TGTGCCAGCTCACTGTACGGGGAGCTGTTTTTT. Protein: CASSLYGELFF. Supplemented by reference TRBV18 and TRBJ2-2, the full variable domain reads NAGVMQNPRHLVRRRGQEARLRCSPMKGHSHVYWYRQLPEEGLKFMVYLQKENIIDESGMPKERFSAEFPKEGPSILRIQQVVRGDSAAYFCASSLYGELFFGEGSRLTVL.

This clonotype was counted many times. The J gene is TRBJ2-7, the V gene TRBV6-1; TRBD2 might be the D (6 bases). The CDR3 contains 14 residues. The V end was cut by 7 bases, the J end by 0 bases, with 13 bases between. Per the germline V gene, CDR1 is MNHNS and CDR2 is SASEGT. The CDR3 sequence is CASTRDLSSYEQYF. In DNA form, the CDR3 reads TGTGCCAGCACACGGGACTTAAGCTCCTACGAGCAGTACTTC.

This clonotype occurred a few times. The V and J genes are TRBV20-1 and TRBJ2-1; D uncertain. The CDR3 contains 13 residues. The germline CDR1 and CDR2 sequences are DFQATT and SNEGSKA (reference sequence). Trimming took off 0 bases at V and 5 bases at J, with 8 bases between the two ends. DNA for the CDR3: TGCAGTGCTAGAGATCTGCTCGACAATGAGCAGTTCTTC. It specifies CSARDLLDNEQFF.

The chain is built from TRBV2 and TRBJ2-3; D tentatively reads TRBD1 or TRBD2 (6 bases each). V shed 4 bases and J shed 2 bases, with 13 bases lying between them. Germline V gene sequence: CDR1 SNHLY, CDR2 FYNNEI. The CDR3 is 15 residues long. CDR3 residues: CASSVLRGATDTQYF. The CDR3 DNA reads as TGTGCCAGCAGTGTTCTGAGGGGGGCCACAGATACGCAGTATTTT.

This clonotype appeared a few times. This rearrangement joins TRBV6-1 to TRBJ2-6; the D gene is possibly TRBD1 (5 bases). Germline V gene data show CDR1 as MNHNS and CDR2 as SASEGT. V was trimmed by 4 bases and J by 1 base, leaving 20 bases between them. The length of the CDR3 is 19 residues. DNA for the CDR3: TGTGCCAGCAGTGTACCCCCAGGGAAGATGGGGTCTGGGGCCAACGTCCTGACTTTC. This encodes CASSVPPGKMGSGANVLTF.

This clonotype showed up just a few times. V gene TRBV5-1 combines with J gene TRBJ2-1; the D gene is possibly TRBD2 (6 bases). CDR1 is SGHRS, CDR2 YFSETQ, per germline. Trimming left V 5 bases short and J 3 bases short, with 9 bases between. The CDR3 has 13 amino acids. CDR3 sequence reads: CASSIGGYNEQFF. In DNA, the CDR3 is TGCGCCAGCAGTATCGGGGGCTACAATGAGCAGTTCTTC.

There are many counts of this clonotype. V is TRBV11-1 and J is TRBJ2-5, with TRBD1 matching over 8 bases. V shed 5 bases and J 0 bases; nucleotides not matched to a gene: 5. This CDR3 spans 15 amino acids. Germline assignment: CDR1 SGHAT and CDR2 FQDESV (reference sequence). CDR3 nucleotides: TGTGCCAGCAGCAGTCGGACAGGGAACCAAGAGACCCAGTACTTC. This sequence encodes CASSSRTGNQETQYF. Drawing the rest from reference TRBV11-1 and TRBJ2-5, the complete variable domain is EAEVAQSPRYKITEKSQAVAFWCDPISGHATLYWYRQILGQGPELLVQFQDESVVDDSQLPKDRFSAERLKGVDSTLKIQPAELGDSAMYLCASSSRTGNQETQYFGPGTRLLVL.

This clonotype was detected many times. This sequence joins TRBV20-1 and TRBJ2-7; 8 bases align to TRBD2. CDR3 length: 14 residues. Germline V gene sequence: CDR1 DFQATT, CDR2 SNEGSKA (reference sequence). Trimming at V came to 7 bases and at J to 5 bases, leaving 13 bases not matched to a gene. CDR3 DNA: TGCAGTGTCCCTTCCCCCCCAGCGGGAGACGAGCAGTACTTC. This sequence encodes CSVPSPPAGDEQYF.